The 22 T cell receptor beta chains below all came from one sample that was sequenced in a study of T cell repertoires in cytomegalovirus infection. These receptors have no identified antigens. TCRdb processed the reads anew with MiXCR; each CDR3 protein has one entry. This table has 110,000 to 150,000 distinct CDR3 sequences, 32% appearing once. The sample consisted of CD8+ T cells from cultured PBMCs, taken from culture after CMV antigen stimulation. The source is a human donor in good health (CMV status not recorded). Some clones in this sample may be carry-over from other donors' samples.

This clonotype was observed a handful of times. This sequence joins TRBV27 and TRBJ2-3; 9 bases match TRBD1. Germline values: CDR1 MNHEY, CDR2 SMNVEV (reference sequence). CDR3 length: 15 residues. V shed 6 bases, J shed 4 bases, and the junction held 8 bases outside the gene matches. Here the CDR3 DNA reads TGTGCCAGCAGCCTGCGGGACAGGGACGCAGATACGCAGTATTTT. This translates into CASSLRDRDADTQYF.

The chain couples TRBV27 to TRBJ1-5; no firm D call. Trimming left V 3 bases short and J 4 bases short, with 10 bases between. Germline V lookup: CDR1 MNHEY, CDR2 SMNVEV (reference sequence). There are 14 residues in the CDR3. Here the CDR3 DNA reads TGTGCCAGCAGTTTTAAGGCTTCTAATCAGCCCCAGCATTTT. Residues: CASSFKASNQPQHF.

This rearrangement joins TRBV7-6 to TRBJ2-3, with TRBD2 identical over 8 bases. Germline V gene lookup returns CDR1 SGHVS and CDR2 FNYEAQ. With V trimmed by 5 bases and J by 6 bases, 13 bases remained unmatched. The length of the CDR3 is 16 residues. The CDR3 bases are TGTGCCAGCAGCCCACTCGGCGGGGGGTACATGGATACGCAGTATTTT. Its translation is CASSPLGGGYMDTQYF.

The chain carries TRBV12-3 or TRBV12-4 and TRBJ2-1; 12 bases are a match to TRBD2. The CDR3 has 17 amino acids. V lost 2 bases, J lost 6 bases, and 8 bases stayed unmatched. This CDR3 reads CASSLKPLAGGFNEQFF. CDR3 in DNA: TGTGCCAGCAGTTTAAAGCCCCTAGCGGGGGGGTTCAATGAGCAGTTCTTC.

The chain carries TRBV15 and TRBJ2-3; D is ambiguous. The germline V and J ends were trimmed by 6 bases and 1 base, with 17 bases remaining between them. The CDR3 is 16 amino acids. Germline CDR1 reads LNHNV; CDR2 reads YYDKDF (reference sequence). CDR3 region: CATSSGSLSRTDTQYF. The CDR3 DNA reads as TGTGCCACCAGTTCCGGGTCCCTAAGTCGCACAGATACGCAGTATTTT.

The rearrangement uses TRBV7-9 and TRBJ2-2; TRBD2 is a possible D gene (5 bases). The germline gives CDR1 SEHNR, CDR2 FQNEAQ (reference sequence). CDR3 length equals 17 residues. V gave up 5 bases and J gave up 5 bases, with 21 bases separating them. Written as DNA, the CDR3 is TGTGCCAGCAGCCGCGGGCCCCGTGCGGGCTGGACCGGGGAGCTGTTTTTT. Its protein is CASSRGPRAGWTGELFF.

This clonotype has just a few counts. The J gene is TRBJ2-3, the V gene TRBV7-9; D is ambiguous. The CDR3 is 14 amino acids. The germline V gene encodes CDR1 SEHNR and CDR2 FQNEAQ (reference sequence). V was pared by 1 base and J by 2 bases, with 7 bases between. This CDR3 is CASSLVRNTDTQYF. In DNA form, the CDR3 reads TGTGCCAGCAGCTTAGTACGGAACACAGATACGCAGTATTTT.

The chain carries TRBV7-9 and TRBJ2-5; no reliable D call. From germline, CDR1 is SEHNR and CDR2 FQNEAQ (reference sequence). V lost 7 bases and J 2 bases, leaving 17 bases between the germline ends. The CDR3 consists of 15 residues. The CDR3 protein is CASKGFLGRQETQYF. The CDR3 DNA is TGTGCCAGCAAGGGATTTTTGGGAAGACAAGAGACCCAGTACTTC.

This chain connects TRBV12-3 or TRBV12-4 to TRBJ2-1; 9 positions agree with TRBD2. The trim removed 3 bases at V and 4 bases at J, leaving 1 base unmatched. The CDR3 spans 14 residues. In nucleotides, the CDR3 is TGTGCCAGCAGTTTTAGCGGGGGTTACAATGAGCAGTTCTTC. Residues: CASSFSGGYNEQFF.

This chain connects TRBV19 to TRBJ1-1, with unresolved D. The germline V gene has CDR1 LNHDA and CDR2 SQIVND (reference sequence). Trimming shortened V by 3 bases and J by 4 bases, and 9 bases separated the two germline ends. CDR3 length: 13 residues. The CDR3 DNA reads TGTGCCAGTAGTATGATGGGAGTCACTGAAGCTTTCTTT. Translating gives CASSMMGVTEAFF.

V is TRBV12-3 or TRBV12-4 and J is TRBJ1-5; D is perhaps TRBD1 (5 bases). Trimming left V 4 bases short and J 2 bases short, with 12 bases between. The CDR3 totals 15 residues. In DNA form, the CDR3 reads TGTGCCAGCAGTTCAGGGCAACGGGGCAATCAGCCCCAGCATTTT. This codes for CASSSGQRGNQPQHF.

This clonotype was seen more than once but under ten times. The V gene is TRBV4-1, the J gene TRBJ1-2; no clear D. Germline CDR1 and CDR2: MGHRA and YSYEKL. V dropped 0 bases and J dropped 2 bases, with 13 bases sitting between them. CDR3 length equals 16 residues. This chain's CDR3 is CASSQDPGQKNYGYTF. DNA of the CDR3: TGCGCCAGCAGCCAAGATCCCGGCCAGAAAAACTATGGCTACACCTTC.

The chain uses TRBV6-1 and TRBJ2-2; 7 bases agree with TRBD2. Germline V lookup: CDR1 MNHNS, CDR2 SASEGT. The CDR3 runs 16 residues. V was clipped by 7 bases and J by 5 bases; unmatched bases: 13. CDR3 sequence reads: CASIAGREGRTGELFF. CDR3 nucleotides: TGTGCCAGCATCGCGGGAAGGGAGGGAAGAACCGGGGAGCTGTTTTTT.

This clonotype turned up a few times. CDR3 amino acids: CASSYSGLASTGELFF. The CDR3 nucleotides read TGTGCCAGCAGTTACTCGGGACTAGCGTCAACCGGGGAGCTGTTTTTT. The J gene is TRBJ2-2, the V gene TRBV6-2 or TRBV6-3; TRBD2 matches 10 bases. The germline V gene encodes CDR1 MNHEY and CDR2 SVGEGT. The CDR3 loop spans 16 amino acids. V shed 0 bases and J 5 bases; nucleotides not matched to a gene: 3.

V and J are TRBV28 and TRBJ1-1; D is undetermined. V was trimmed by 6 bases and J by 0 bases, leaving 14 bases between them. Germline assignment: CDR1 MDHEN and CDR2 SYDVKM. The CDR3 is 15 residues long. The CDR3 sequence is CASSHATGMNTEAFF. In DNA, the CDR3 is TGTGCCAGCAGCCACGCGACTGGAATGAACACTGAAGCTTTCTTT.

Only a few counts were recorded for this clonotype. The CDR3 reads CASSQPNYNEQFF. The DNA of the CDR3 is TGCGCCAGCAGCCAACCAAATTACAATGAGCAGTTCTTC. V usage is TRBV4-1 and J usage is TRBJ2-1; D gene uncertain. The CDR3 has 13 amino acids. The V gene lost 2 bases and the J gene lost 4 bases, with 6 bases spanning the gap. Germline loops: CDR1 MGHRA, CDR2 YSYEKL.

The chain couples TRBV27 to TRBJ2-7; 13 bases are shared with TRBD2. The CDR3 runs 15 residues. Unmatched junction bases numbered 7, after V lost 5 bases and J lost 6 bases. Germline CDR1 is MNHEY and CDR2 is SMNVEV (reference sequence). CDR3 sequence (DNA): TGTGCCAGCAGTCCTTTGACTAGCGGGGGGCCCGAGCAGTACTTC. Translating it yields CASSPLTSGGPEQYF.

The sample holds many counts of this clonotype. The chain is built from TRBV20-1 and TRBJ2-7, with D tentatively TRBD1 (5 bases). The CDR3 is 12 residues long. Germline V gene data show CDR1 as DFQATT and CDR2 as SNEGSKA (reference sequence). The V end lost 4 bases, the J end lost 3 bases, and 10 bases lay between the germline ends. The CDR3 DNA follows: TGCAGTGCTACCCCAGGGTTCTACGAGCAGTACTTC. This translates into CSATPGFYEQYF.

This clonotype has ten or more counts. This sequence joins TRBV18 and TRBJ1-6; D is unresolved. Deletions cut 3 bases from V and 0 bases from J, with 9 bases between. Germline CDR1 is KGHSH and CDR2 is LQKENI. This CDR3 contains 16 residues. As DNA, the CDR3 is TGTGCCAGCTCACCTCTCCGTAGCTCCTATAATTCACCCCTCCACTTT. It codes for CASSPLRSSYNSPLHF. The entire variable domain, with the rest obtained from reference TRBV18 and TRBJ1-6, is as follows: NAGVMQNPRHLVRRRGQEARLRCSPMKGHSHVYWYRQLPEEGLKFMVYLQKENIIDESGMPKERFSAEFPKEGPSILRIQQVVRGDSAAYFCASSPLRSSYNSPLHFGNGTRLTVT.

This clonotype has only a few counts. CDR3 DNA: TGCGCCAGCAGCCTCTTTACTGGCTTGGAGACCCAGTACTTC. This sequence encodes CASSLFTGLETQYF. The chain is built from TRBV5-1 and TRBJ2-5; D gene uncertain. This CDR3 region has 14 residues. Trimming removed 4 bases from V and 5 bases from J, with 15 bases in between. Germline V lookup: CDR1 SGHRS, CDR2 YFSETQ.

Only a few counts were recorded for this clonotype. This chain uses TRBV20-1 with TRBJ2-5, with D maybe TRBD1 (6 bases). CDR3 length: 13 amino acids. V was pared by 5 bases and J by 5 bases, with 15 bases between. Germline values: CDR1 DFQATT, CDR2 SNEGSKA (reference sequence). The CDR3 is CSAPTGVDETQYF. The CDR3 DNA sequence: TGCAGTGCTCCGACAGGCGTCGATGAGACCCAGTACTTC.

The chain has TRBV13 and TRBJ1-1; possibly TRBD1 for D (6 bases). CDR1 and CDR2 from the germline V gene are PRHDT and FYEKMQ (reference sequence). This CDR3 has 14 residues. The V and J ends lost 1 base and 6 bases respectively, with 12 bases between them. The chain's CDR3 is CASSLEGGVAEAFF. The CDR3 coding sequence is TGTGCCAGCAGCTTAGAAGGGGGGGTCGCTGAAGCTTTCTTT.